The 21 T cell receptor beta chains below were found in one sample sequenced in a study of response to subunit inactivated influenza vaccine. TCRdb passed the RT-PCR reads through MiXCR, listing each CDR3 protein once. Among about 310,000 distinct CDR3 sequences listed, about 20% were seen once. Source: PBMCs from blood, taken about 20 months after vaccination. The receptor source for this set is a man aged 50 to 69 who received an inactivated influenza vaccine.

The chain links TRBV18 to TRBJ2-2; 7 bases fit TRBD1. Trimming removed 2 bases from V and 4 bases from J; junction bases left unmatched: 7. This CDR3 is built from 16 residues. Germline values: CDR1 KGHSH, CDR2 LQKENI. The CDR3 bases are TGTGCCAGCTCACCAATCCGACAGGGAAGCACCGGGGAGCTGTTTTTT. Its protein product is CASSPIRQGSTGELFF. Based on the CDR3 plus reference TRBV18 and TRBJ2-2, the full variable domain is NAGVMQNPRHLVRRRGQEARLRCSPMKGHSHVYWYRQLPEEGLKFMVYLQKENIIDESGMPKERFSAEFPKEGPSILRIQQVVRGDSAAYFCASSPIRQGSTGELFFGEGSRLTVL.

In nucleotides, the CDR3 is TGCGCCAGCAGCCAAGATTTCAGGCGGGAGGGTCGTGAGACCCAGTACTTC. Translating gives CASSQDFRREGRETQYF. This sequence joins TRBV4-3 and TRBJ2-5, with 9 bases identical to TRBD2. The CDR3 totals 17 residues. Per the germline V gene, CDR1 is LGHNA and CDR2 is YSLEER. V shed 0 bases, J shed 5 bases, and the junction held 10 bases outside the gene matches.

This chain's CDR3 is CASSPSGGAHNYGYTF. DNA for the CDR3: TGTGCCAGCAGCCCCAGCGGGGGGGCTCATAACTATGGCTACACCTTC. The rearrangement joins TRBV7-9 to TRBJ1-2; tentatively, D is TRBD1 (6 bases). Looked up from germline, CDR1 is SEHNR and CDR2 is FQNEAQ (reference sequence). This CDR3 is built from 16 residues. Trimming stripped 5 bases from V and 1 base from J, with 17 bases between.

In this sample, this clonotype turned up many times. This sequence joins TRBV4-2 and TRBJ1-4, with TRBD1 matching 7 bases. This CDR3 has 16 residues. The germline gives CDR1 LGHNA, CDR2 YNFKEQ. V dropped 4 bases and J dropped 2; count of bases not matched to a gene: 7. The CDR3 spells CASSRGTETTNEKLFF. CDR3 DNA sequence: TGTGCCAGCAGCCGGGGGACAGAGACGACTAATGAAAAACTGTTTTTT.

This clonotype was seen only a few times. The rearrangement links TRBV7-8 to TRBJ1-5; D is unresolved. Germline V CDR1 and CDR2: SGHVS, FQNEAQ. There are 13 residues in the CDR3. Trimming removed 7 bases at V and 3 bases at J, with 10 bases between. For the CDR3, the DNA is TGTGCCAGCACCCTAGCGTTCAATCAGCCCCAGCATTTT. Protein: CASTLAFNQPQHF.

This sequence joins TRBV11-2 and TRBJ1-6; 10 positions agree with TRBD1. The CDR3 extends over 15 amino acids. CDR1 SGHAT and CDR2 FQNNGV come from the germline V gene. The junction had 8 bases not matched to a gene; V was cut back by 6 bases and J by 9 bases. The CDR3, as DNA: TGTGCCAGCAGAGGCTCGGGACAGGGGATTTCACCCCTCCACTTT. Its translation: CASRGSGQGISPLHF.

The chain uses TRBV20-1 and TRBJ1-6; D ambiguous. Germline V gives CDR1 DFQATT, CDR2 SNEGSKA (reference sequence). The CDR3 totals 12 residues. The germline V and J ends were trimmed by 5 bases and 7 bases, with 9 bases remaining between them. The CDR3 nucleotides read TGCAGTGCTGGAGGTACCAATTCACCCCTCCACTTT. Residues: CSAGGTNSPLHF.

The sample holds many counts of this clonotype. This sequence joins TRBV20-1 and TRBJ2-5, with 10 nucleotides matching TRBD1. With V trimmed by 6 bases and J by 2 bases, 12 bases remained unmatched. This CDR3 has 16 residues. Germline V lookup: CDR1 DFQATT, CDR2 SNEGSKA (reference sequence). In DNA form, the CDR3 reads TGCAGTGCCAGCGGGGACAGGGGACGTGGGCAAGAGACCCAGTACTTC. Translation: CSASGDRGRGQETQYF.

The V call is TRBV7-9, the J call TRBJ2-3, with 8 bases matching TRBD1. The CDR3 totals 15 residues. Trimming removed 5 bases from V and 3 bases from J; junction bases left unmatched: 7. CDR1 is SEHNR and CDR2 is FQNEAQ in the germline V gene (reference sequence). The CDR3: CASSHDRGWTDTQYF. The CDR3 DNA follows: TGTGCCAGCAGCCACGACAGGGGTTGGACAGATACGCAGTATTTT.

This clonotype showed up just a few times. The chain has TRBV6-5 and TRBJ1-6; unclear D gene. The CDR3 is made up of 16 amino acids. Trimming pared 3 bases from V and 0 bases from J, leaving 9 bases between. CDR1 MNHEY and CDR2 SVGAGI come from the germline V gene. The CDR3 sequence: CASSYDKRSYNSPLHF. The CDR3 coding sequence is TGTGCCAGCAGTTATGACAAACGCTCCTATAATTCACCCCTCCACTTT.

This clonotype was counted ten times or more. The genes are TRBV6-2 or TRBV6-3 and TRBJ1-5; weak D call: TRBD1 (6 bases). V was clipped by 7 bases and J by 5 bases, with 15 bases between them. The CDR3 has 14 amino acids. CDR1 is MNHEY and CDR2 is SVGEGT in the germline V gene. The CDR3 here is CASTRAGDHQPQHF. CDR3 coding DNA: TGTGCCAGCACCCGGGCAGGGGATCATCAGCCCCAGCATTTT.

In this sample, this clonotype turned up once. An end of the junction does not agree with germline; a read error may underlie this. V gene TRBV2 combines with J gene TRBJ1-3; 9 bases agree with TRBD1. This CDR3 is 15 amino acids long. Per germline, CDR1 SNHLY and CDR2 FYNNEI. The CDR3 loop is CASRLDRGNGNAIYF. The CDR3 DNA reads as TGTGCCAGCAGACTCGACAGGGGGAATGGAAACGCCATATATTTT.

Points on this clonotype: One junction end disagrees with the germline gene, perhaps due to a read error. The chain recombines TRBV7-2 with TRBJ2-5; D gene ambiguous. CDR1 is SGHTA, CDR2 FQGNSA, per germline. This CDR3 is built from 14 residues. The CDR3 is CAGSLAWGRETQYF. DNA of the CDR3: TGTGCCGGCAGCTTAGCTTGGGGTCGAGAGACCCAGTACTTC. Full variable domain (remainder filled in from reference TRBV7-2 and TRBJ2-5): GAGVSQSPSNKVTEKGKDVELRCDPISGHTALYWYRQSLGQGLEFLIYFQGNSAPDKSGLPSDRFSAERTGGSVSTLTIQRTQQEDSAVYLCAGSLAWGRETQYFGPGTRLLVL.

V gene TRBV10-3 combines with J gene TRBJ2-1; D gene uncertain. V was clipped by 2 bases and J by 6 bases, with 11 bases between them. The CDR3 loop spans 14 amino acids. From germline, CDR1 is ENHRY and CDR2 SYGVKD. The CDR3: CAISELLGANEQFF. CDR3 bases: TGTGCCATCAGTGAGCTCCTAGGAGCCAATGAGCAGTTCTTC.

This CDR3 is CASRPSQGNTEAFF. The CDR3 DNA sequence: TGTGCCAGCAGACCTTCACAGGGGAACACTGAAGCTTTCTTT. The chain employs TRBV12-3 or TRBV12-4 and TRBJ1-1; tentatively, D is TRBD1 (6 bases). The germline V and J ends were trimmed by 6 bases and 1 base, with 12 bases remaining between them. CDR3 length equals 14 residues.

In its sample, this clonotype was seen a few times. This chain links TRBV5-1 with TRBJ2-7, with D hard to call. V dropped 0 bases and J dropped 2 bases, with 9 bases sitting between them. This CDR3 has 14 residues. Germline CDR1 reads SGHRS; CDR2 reads YFSETQ. CDR3 protein: CASSLGPATYEQYF. CDR3 sequence (DNA): TGCGCCAGCAGCTTGGGTCCAGCCACCTACGAGCAGTACTTC. Variable domain in full (rest from reference TRBV5-1 and TRBJ2-7): KAGVTQTPRYLIKTRGQQVTLSCSPISGHRSVSWYQQTPGQGLQFLFEYFSETQRNKGNFPGRFSGRQFSNSRSEMNVSTLELGDSALYLCASSLGPATYEQYFGPGTRLTVT.

This chain joins TRBV4-3 and TRBJ2-2, with 9 bases matching TRBD1. The germline gives CDR1 LGHNA, CDR2 YSLEER. V shed 6 bases, J shed 3 bases, and the junction held 5 bases outside the gene matches. CDR3 size: 15 residues. The CDR3 reads CASRAGTGYTGELFF. In nucleotides, the CDR3 is TGCGCCAGCAGGGCCGGGACAGGGTACACCGGGGAGCTGTTTTTT.

This chain links TRBV6-5 with TRBJ1-3; D uncertain. Germline V gene lookup returns CDR1 MNHEY and CDR2 SVGAGI. Trimming left V 0 bases short and J 4 bases short, with 13 bases between. This CDR3 is built from 16 residues. The DNA of the CDR3 is TGTGCCAGCAGTTACTCGCTGGCCTCTGCCGGAAACACCATATATTTT. Translating it yields CASSYSLASAGNTIYF.

V usage is TRBV3-1 and J usage is TRBJ1-3; the D is unclear. There are 16 residues in the CDR3. Germline V CDR1 and CDR2: LGHDT, YNNKEL (reference sequence). Trimming left V 3 bases short and J 1 base short, with 13 bases between. CDR3 nucleotide sequence: TGTGCCAGCAGCCAGGATACGGCGGCGTCTGGAAACACCATATATTTT. Protein: CASSQDTAASGNTIYF.

This clonotype was seen a few times. This chain joins TRBV2 and TRBJ1-1, with D maybe TRBD1 (6 bases). Trimming took off 4 bases at V and 11 bases at J, with 20 bases between the two ends. The germline CDR1 and CDR2 sequences are SNHLY and FYNNEI. The CDR3 consists of 14 residues. CDR3 sequence (DNA): TGTGCCAGCAGTGCACAGGGCGGGGGTGAGCGTGCTTTCTTT. It translates to CASSAQGGGERAFF.

The chain uses TRBV5-1 and TRBJ1-2, with TRBD1 matching over 7 bases. This CDR3 has 15 amino acids. The J segment lost 4 bases and the V segment lost 2 bases, leaving 8 bases of the junction unmatched. Germline CDR1 reads SGHRS; CDR2 reads YFSETQ. The CDR3 loop reads CASSLESGTAYGYTF. Here the CDR3 DNA reads TGCGCCAGCAGCTTAGAATCCGGGACAGCCTATGGCTACACCTTC.